This T cell receptor beta chain was obtained from a study of cytomegalovirus exposure and HLA in healthy donors. This clone came up once. Its antigen remains unknown. Study observations and caveats: It has been reported that TCR beta sequences accurately predicted the HLA-A and HLA-B alleles of most subjects. Overall, some 160 TCR beta chains were annotated as cytomegalovirus-associated.

PCR amplification relied on 60 Vbeta primers (plus 13 Jbeta primers). The data were produced by immunoSEQ multiplex PCR, yet TCRdb's version contains in-frame clones alone and is incomplete. The sample lists about 130,000 clones, 65% to 80% occurring once. Germline CDR1 and CDR2: MNHEY and SVGAGI. V was pared by 10 bases and J by 6 bases, with 19 bases between. The CDR3 loop spans 14 amino acids. V and J are TRBV6-5 and TRBJ2-1; D may be TRBD1 (6 bases). The sample was PBMCs. The sequence derives from a woman in her 40s in good health and CMV-seropositive. The DNA for the CDR3 is TGTGCCACCCATAAGGGGGATATTTTCAATGAGCAGTTCTTC. The encoded protein is CATHKGDIFNEQFF.